This T cell receptor (beta chain) was sequenced for a study of T cell responses to AZD1222 COVID-19 vaccine. Study-wide results and caveats: A mostly white British donor set with more females was recruited, and clonal diversity was possibly underestimated. An increase in Spike-specific TCR breadth and depth was observed after two AZD1222 doses. The number of AZD1222 recipients seropositive at baseline was only five or six.

Of note for this clone: Its specificity is not known.

The data were produced by immunoSEQ multiplex PCR, yet TCRdb's version contains in-frame clones alone and is incomplete. Among some 64,000 clones listed, around nine tenths were seen once. The germline V gene has CDR1 LGHNA and CDR2 YSLEER. J lost 5 bases, V lost 1 base, and 5 bases had no gene match. The CDR3 extends over 16 amino acids. The sequence was collected from an adult who received the MenACWY meningococcal vaccine as a control. This sequence joins TRBV4-3 and TRBJ1-4; the match to TRBD1 covers 9 bases. The source was peripheral blood, collected 28 days after the second dose of the MenACWY control vaccine. The CDR3 protein is CASSQAPGQGNEKLFF. The DNA for the CDR3 is TGCGCCAGCAGCCAAGCTCCGGGACAGGGCAATGAAAAACTGTTTTTT.